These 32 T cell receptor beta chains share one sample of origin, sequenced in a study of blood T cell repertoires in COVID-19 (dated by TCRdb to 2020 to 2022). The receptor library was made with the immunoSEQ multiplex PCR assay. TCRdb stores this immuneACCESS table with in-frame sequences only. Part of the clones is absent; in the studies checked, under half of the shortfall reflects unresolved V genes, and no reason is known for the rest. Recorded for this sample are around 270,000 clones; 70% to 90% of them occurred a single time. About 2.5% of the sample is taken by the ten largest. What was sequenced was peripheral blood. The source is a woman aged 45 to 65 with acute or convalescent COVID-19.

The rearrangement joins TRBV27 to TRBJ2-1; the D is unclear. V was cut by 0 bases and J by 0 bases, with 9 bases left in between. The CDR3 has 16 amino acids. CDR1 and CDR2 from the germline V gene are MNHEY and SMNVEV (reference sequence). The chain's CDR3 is CASSLSGFSSYNEQFF. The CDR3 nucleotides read TGTGCCAGCAGTTTATCCGGGTTCAGCTCCTACAATGAGCAGTTCTTC.

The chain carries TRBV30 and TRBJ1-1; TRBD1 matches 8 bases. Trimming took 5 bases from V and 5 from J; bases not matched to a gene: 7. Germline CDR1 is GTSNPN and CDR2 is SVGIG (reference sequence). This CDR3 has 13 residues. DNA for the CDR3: TGTGCCTGGGACAGGGGAAGAGGAACTGAAGCTTTCTTT. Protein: CAWDRGRGTEAFF.

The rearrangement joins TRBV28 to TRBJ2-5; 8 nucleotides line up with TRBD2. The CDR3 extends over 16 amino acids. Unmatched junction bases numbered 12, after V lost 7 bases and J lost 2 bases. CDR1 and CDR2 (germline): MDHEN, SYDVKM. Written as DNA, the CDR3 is TGTGCCAGCATCCCCAGCGGGGGAGGCAAACAAGAGACCCAGTACTTC. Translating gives CASIPSGGGKQETQYF.

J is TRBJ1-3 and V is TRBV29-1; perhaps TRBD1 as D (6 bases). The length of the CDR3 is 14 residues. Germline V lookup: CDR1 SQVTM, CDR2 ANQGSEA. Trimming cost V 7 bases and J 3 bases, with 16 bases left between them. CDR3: CSGLPGDGGNTIYF. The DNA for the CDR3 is TGCAGCGGGCTACCAGGGGATGGTGGAAACACCATATATTTT.

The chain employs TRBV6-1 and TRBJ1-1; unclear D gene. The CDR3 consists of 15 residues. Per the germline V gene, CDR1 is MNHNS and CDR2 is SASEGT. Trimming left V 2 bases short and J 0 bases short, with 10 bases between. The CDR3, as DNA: TGTGCCAGCAGTGAATACCCGAACATGAACACTGAAGCTTTCTTT. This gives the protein CASSEYPNMNTEAFF.

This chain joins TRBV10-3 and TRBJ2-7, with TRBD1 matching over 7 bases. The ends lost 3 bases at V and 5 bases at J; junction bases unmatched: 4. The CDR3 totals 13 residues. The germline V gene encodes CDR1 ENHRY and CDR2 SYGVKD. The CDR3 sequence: CAISDFDRDEQYF. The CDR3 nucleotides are TGTGCCATCAGTGATTTCGACAGGGACGAGCAGTACTTC.

CDR3 region: CASSRTSGTRPYEQYF. In nucleotides, the CDR3 is TGTGCCAGCAGCCGGACTAGCGGGACAAGGCCCTACGAGCAGTACTTC. The chain employs TRBV3-1 (or the pseudogene TRBV3-2) and TRBJ2-7; 12 positions agree with TRBD2. The J segment lost 2 bases and the V segment lost 4 bases, leaving 6 bases of the junction unmatched. Germline V CDR1 and CDR2: LGHDT, YNNKEL (reference sequence). The CDR3 runs to 16 residues.

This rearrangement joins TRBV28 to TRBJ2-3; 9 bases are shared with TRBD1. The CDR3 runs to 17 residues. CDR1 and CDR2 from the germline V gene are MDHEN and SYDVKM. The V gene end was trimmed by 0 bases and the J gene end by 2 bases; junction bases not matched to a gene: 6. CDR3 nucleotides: TGTGCCAGCAGTTTATGGATCGGACAGGGGAACACAGATACGCAGTATTTT. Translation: CASSLWIGQGNTDTQYF.

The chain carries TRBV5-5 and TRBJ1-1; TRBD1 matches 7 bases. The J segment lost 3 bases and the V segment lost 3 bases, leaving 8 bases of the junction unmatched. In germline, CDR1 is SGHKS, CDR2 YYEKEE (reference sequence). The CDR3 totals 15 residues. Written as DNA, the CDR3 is TGTGCCAGCAGCTGGTCCGGGACAGCCTACACTGAAGCTTTCTTT. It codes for CASSWSGTAYTEAFF. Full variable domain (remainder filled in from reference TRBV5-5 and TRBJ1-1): DAGVTQSPTHLIKTRGQQVTLRCSPISGHKSVSWYQQVLGQGPQFIFQYYEKEERGRGNFPDRFSARQFPNYSSELNVNALLLGDSALYLCASSWSGTAYTEAFFGQGTRLTVV.

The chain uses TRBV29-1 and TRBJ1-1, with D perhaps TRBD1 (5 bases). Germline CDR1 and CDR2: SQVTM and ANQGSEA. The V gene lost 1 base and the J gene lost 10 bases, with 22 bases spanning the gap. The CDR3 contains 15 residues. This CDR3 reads CSVEAAAGYFIGAFF. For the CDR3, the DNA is TGCAGCGTTGAAGCGGCTGCAGGGTACTTCATCGGAGCTTTCTTT.

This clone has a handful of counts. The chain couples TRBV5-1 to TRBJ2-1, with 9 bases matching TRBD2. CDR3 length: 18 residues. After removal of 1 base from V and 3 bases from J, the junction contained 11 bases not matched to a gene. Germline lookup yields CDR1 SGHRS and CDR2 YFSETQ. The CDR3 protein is CASSLSQATSGHYNEQFF. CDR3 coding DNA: TGCGCCAGCAGCTTGAGTCAGGCGACTAGCGGACACTACAATGAGCAGTTCTTC.

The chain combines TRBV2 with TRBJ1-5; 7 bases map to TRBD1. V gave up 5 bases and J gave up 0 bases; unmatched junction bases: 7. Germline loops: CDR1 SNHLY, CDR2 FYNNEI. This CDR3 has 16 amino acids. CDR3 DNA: TGTGCCAGCAGTCGGACAGGCGAAAATAGCAATCAGCCCCAGCATTTT. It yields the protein CASSRTGENSNQPQHF.

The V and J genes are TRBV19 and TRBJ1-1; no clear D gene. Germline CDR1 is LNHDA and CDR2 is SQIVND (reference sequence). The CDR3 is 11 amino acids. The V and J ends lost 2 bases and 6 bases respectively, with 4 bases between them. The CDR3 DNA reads TGTGCCAGTAGTATATTAGCTGAAGCTTTCTTT. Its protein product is CASSILAEAFF.

CDR3 sequence reads: CASSLTHLRGYGYTF. The CDR3 DNA reads TGTGCCAGCAGTTTAACGCACTTGAGGGGGTATGGCTACACCTTC. The chain uses TRBV28 and TRBJ1-2; D possibly corresponds to TRBD1 (6 bases). Germline lookup yields CDR1 MDHEN and CDR2 SYDVKM. This CDR3 is built from 15 residues. The ends were cut back, 2 bases at V and 5 bases at J, with 15 bases in the middle.

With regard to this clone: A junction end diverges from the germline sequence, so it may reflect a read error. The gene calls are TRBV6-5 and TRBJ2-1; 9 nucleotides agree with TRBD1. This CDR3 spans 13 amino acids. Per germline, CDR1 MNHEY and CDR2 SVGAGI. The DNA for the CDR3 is TGTGCCAGCAGTAAACTCCTGGACAGGGGTTCGGTCTTC. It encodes CASSKLLDRGSVF.

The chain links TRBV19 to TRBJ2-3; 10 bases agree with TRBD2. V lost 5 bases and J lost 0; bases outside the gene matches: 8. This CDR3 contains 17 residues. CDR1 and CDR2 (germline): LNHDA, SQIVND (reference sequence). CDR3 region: CASSPRTSGASTDTQYF. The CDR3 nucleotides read TGTGCCAGTAGTCCTAGGACTAGCGGAGCTAGCACAGATACGCAGTATTTT.

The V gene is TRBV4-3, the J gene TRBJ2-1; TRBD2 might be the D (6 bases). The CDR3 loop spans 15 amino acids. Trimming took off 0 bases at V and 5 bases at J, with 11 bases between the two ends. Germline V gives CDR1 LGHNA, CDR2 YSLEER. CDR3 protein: CASSQDTSRHNEQFF. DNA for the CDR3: TGCGCCAGCAGCCAAGATACTAGCCGGCACAATGAGCAGTTCTTC.

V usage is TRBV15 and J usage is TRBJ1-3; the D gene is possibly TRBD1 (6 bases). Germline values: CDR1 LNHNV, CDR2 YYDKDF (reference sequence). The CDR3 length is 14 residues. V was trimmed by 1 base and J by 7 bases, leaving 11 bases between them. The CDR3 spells CATSRAGTRNTIYF. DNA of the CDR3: TGTGCCACCAGCAGAGCCGGGACAAGGAACACCATATATTTT.

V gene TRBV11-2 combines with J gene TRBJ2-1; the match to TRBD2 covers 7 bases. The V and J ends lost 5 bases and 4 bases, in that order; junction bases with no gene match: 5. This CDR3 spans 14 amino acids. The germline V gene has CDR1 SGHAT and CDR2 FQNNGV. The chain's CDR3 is CASSPGREYNEQFF. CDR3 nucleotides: TGTGCCAGCAGCCCGGGGCGGGAGTACAATGAGCAGTTCTTC.

The CDR3 region is CASSLGGQMGQETQYF. The CDR3 DNA reads as TGCGCCAGTTCTCTAGGAGGACAGATGGGGCAAGAGACCCAGTACTTC. The rearrangement uses TRBV5-1 and TRBJ2-5; perhaps TRBD1 as D (6 bases). V was cut by 8 bases and J by 2 bases, with 22 bases left in between. This CDR3 spans 16 amino acids. The germline CDR1 and CDR2 sequences are SGHRS and YFSETQ.

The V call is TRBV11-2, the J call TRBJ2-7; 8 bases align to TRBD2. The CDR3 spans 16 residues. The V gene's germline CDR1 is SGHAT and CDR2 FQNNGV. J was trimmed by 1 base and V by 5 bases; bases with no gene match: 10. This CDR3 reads CASSLRPRGDSYEQYF. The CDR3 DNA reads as TGTGCCAGCAGCCTGCGGCCGCGGGGGGATTCCTACGAGCAGTACTTC.

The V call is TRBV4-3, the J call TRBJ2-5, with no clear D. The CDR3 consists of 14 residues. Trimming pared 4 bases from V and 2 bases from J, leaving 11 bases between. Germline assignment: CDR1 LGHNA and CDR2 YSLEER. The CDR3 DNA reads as TGCGCCAGCAGCCGTGGCAGGCGACAAGAGACCCAGTACTTC. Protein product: CASSRGRRQETQYF.

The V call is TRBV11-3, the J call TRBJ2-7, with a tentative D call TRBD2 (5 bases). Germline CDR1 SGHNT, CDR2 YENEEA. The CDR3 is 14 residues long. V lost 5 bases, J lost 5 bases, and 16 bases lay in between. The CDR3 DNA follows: TGTGCCAGCAGCGCCGGAGTGAGGGATGACGAGCAGTACTTC. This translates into CASSAGVRDDEQYF.

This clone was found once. The CDR3 loop reads CASSDRALFWTLHF. The CDR3 bases are TGTGCCAGCAGTGACAGAGCACTATTTTGGACCCTCCACTTT. The chain combines TRBV2 with TRBJ1-6; D is unresolved. The CDR3 totals 14 residues. Germline CDR1 reads SNHLY; CDR2 reads FYNNEI. V gave up 3 bases and J gave up 14 bases, with 17 bases separating them. Drawing the rest from reference TRBV2 and TRBJ1-6, the complete variable domain is EPEVTQTPSHQVTQMGQEVILRCVPISNHLYFYWYRQILGQKVEFLVSFYNNEISEKSEIFDDQFSVERPDGSNFTLKIRSTKLEDSAMYFCASSDRALFWTLHFGNGTRLTVT.

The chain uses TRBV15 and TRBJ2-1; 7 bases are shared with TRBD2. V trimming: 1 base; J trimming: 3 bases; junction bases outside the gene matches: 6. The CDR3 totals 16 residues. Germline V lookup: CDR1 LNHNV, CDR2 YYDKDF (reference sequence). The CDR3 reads CATSRAGRGIYNEQFF. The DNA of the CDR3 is TGTGCCACCAGCAGAGCTGGGCGGGGGATCTACAATGAGCAGTTCTTC.

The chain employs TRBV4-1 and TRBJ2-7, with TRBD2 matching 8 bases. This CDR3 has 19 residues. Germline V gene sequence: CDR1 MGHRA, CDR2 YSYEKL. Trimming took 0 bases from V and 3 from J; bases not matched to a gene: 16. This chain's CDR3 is CASSQEGHVLSGSYYEQYF. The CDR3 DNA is TGCGCCAGCAGCCAAGAGGGACACGTACTCAGCGGGAGCTACTACGAGCAGTACTTC.

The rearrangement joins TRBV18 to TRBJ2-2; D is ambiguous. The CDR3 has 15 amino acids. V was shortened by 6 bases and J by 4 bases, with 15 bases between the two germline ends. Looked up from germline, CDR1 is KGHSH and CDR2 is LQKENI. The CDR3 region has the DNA TGTGCCAGCTCCCCGATGACAAGGCCCACCGGGGAGCTGTTTTTT. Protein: CASSPMTRPTGELFF.

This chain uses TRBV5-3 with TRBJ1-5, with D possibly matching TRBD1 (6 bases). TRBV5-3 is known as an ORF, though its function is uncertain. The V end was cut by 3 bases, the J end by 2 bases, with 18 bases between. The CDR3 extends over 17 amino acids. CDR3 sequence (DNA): TGTGCCAGAAGCTCCGCAGAGGACAGCCCTTGCAATCAGCCCCAGCATTTT. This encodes CARSSAEDSPCNQPQHF.

In DNA, the CDR3 is TGTGCCAGCAGTTTACCGACAGGGGAGGGAAACACCATATATTTT. Protein sequence: CASSLPTGEGNTIYF. The chain couples TRBV28 to TRBJ1-3; 8 bases are shared with TRBD1. With 2 bases clipped from V and 4 bases from J, the junction kept 4 bases outside the gene matches. Germline V gene data show CDR1 as MDHEN and CDR2 as SYDVKM. CDR3 length: 15 residues.

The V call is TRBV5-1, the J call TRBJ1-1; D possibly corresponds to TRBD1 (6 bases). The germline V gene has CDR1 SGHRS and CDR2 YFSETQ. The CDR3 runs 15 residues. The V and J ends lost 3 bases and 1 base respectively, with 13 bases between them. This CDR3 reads CASSSLQGANTEAFF. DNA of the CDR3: TGCGCCAGCAGCTCGCTACAGGGTGCGAACACTGAAGCTTTCTTT.

The DNA for the CDR3 is TGCGCCAGCAGCCAATTGGCGGGCGGGCTGAGCACAGATACGCAGTATTTT. Residues: CASSQLAGGLSTDTQYF. The V call is TRBV4-1, the J call TRBJ2-3; D might be TRBD2 (5 bases). Trimming left V 2 bases short and J 0 bases short, with 15 bases between. This CDR3 is built from 17 residues. Germline assignment: CDR1 MGHRA and CDR2 YSYEKL.

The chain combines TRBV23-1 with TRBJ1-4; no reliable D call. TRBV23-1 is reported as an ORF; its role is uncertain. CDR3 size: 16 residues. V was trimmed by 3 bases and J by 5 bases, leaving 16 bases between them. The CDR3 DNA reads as TGCGCCAGCAGTCAGCTGAAGAGAGCCGAGAATGAAAAACTGTTTTTT. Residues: CASSQLKRAENEKLFF.